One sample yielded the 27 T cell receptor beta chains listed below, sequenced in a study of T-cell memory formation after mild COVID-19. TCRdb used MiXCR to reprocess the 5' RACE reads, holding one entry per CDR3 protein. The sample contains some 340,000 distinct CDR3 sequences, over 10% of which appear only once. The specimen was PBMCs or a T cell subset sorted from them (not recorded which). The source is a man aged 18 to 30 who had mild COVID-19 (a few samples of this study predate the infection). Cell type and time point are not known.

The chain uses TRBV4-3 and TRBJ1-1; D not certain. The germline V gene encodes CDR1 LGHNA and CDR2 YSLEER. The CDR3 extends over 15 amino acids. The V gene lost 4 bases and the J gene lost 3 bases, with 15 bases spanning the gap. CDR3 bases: TGCGCCAGCAGCCGAGACGGAGCCGGACACACTGAAGCTTTCTTT. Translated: CASSRDGAGHTEAFF.

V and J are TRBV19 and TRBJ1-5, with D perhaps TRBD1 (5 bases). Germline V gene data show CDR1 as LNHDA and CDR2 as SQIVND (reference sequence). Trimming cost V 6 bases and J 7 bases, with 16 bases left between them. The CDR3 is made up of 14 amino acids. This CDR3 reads CASSGQGSSQPQHF. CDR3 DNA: TGTGCCAGTAGCGGGCAGGGTAGTAGCCAGCCCCAGCATTTT.

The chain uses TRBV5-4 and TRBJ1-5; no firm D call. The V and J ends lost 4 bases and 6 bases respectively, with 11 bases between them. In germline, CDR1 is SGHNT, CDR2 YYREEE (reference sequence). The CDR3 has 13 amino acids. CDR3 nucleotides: TGTGCCAGCAGCCCCGGAAGGGCTCAGCCCCAGCATTTT. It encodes CASSPGRAQPQHF.

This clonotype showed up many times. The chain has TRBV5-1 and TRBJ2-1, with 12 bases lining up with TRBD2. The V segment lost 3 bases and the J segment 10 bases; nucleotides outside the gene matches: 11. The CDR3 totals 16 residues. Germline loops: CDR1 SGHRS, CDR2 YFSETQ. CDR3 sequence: CASSWRDLAGGLEQFF. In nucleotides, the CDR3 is TGCGCCAGCAGCTGGAGGGATCTAGCGGGGGGGCTCGAGCAGTTCTTC.

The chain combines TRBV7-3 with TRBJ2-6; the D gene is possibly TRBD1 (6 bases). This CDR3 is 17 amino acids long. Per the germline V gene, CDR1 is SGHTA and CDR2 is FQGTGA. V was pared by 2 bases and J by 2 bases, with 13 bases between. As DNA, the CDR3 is TGTGCCAGCAGCTTACGACCCGCAGGGGCTGGGGCCAACGTCCTGACTTTC. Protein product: CASSLRPAGAGANVLTF.

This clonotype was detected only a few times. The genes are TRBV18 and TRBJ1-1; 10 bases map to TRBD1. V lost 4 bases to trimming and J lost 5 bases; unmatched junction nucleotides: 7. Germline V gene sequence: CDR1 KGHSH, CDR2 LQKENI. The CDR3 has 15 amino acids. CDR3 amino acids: CASSRSGTGETEAFF. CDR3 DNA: TGTGCCAGCTCACGCTCCGGGACAGGGGAGACTGAAGCTTTCTTT.

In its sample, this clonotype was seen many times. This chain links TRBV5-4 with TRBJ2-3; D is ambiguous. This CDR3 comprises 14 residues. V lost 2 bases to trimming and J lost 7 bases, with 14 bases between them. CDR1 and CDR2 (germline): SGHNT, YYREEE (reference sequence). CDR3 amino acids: CASSFGPGMNTQYF. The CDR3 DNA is TGTGCCAGCAGCTTCGGCCCAGGCATGAATACGCAGTATTTT.

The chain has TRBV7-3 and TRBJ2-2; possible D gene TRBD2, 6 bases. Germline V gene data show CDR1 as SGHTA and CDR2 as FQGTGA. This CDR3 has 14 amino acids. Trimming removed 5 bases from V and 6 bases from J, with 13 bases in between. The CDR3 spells CASSISGGSGELFF. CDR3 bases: TGTGCCAGCAGCATTAGCGGCGGGTCCGGGGAGCTGTTTTTT.

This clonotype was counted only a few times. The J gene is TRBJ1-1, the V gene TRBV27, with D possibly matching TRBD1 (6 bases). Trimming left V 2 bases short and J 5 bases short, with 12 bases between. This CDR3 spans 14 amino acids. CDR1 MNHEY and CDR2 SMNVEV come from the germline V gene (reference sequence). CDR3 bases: TGTGCCAGCAGTTTAGGGGGGCGGCGGACTGAAGCTTTCTTT. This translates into CASSLGGRRTEAFF.

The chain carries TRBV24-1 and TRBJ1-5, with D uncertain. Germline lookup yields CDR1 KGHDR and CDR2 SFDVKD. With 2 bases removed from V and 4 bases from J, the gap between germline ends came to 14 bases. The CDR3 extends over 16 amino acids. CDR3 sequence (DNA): TGTGCCACCAGTGATTCCCGTCTAGGGCGGAATCAGCCCCAGCATTTT. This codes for CATSDSRLGRNQPQHF.

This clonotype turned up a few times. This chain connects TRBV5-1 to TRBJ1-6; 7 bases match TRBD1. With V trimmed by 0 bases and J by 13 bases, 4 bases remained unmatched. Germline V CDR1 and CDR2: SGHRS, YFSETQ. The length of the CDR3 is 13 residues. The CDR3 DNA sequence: TGCGCCAGCAGCTTGGGACAGGGTGGTCCCCTCCACTTT. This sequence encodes CASSLGQGGPLHF.

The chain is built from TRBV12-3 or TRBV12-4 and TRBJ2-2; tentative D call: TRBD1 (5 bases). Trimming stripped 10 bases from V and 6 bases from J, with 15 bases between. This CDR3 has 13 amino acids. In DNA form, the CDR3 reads TGTGCCACAAGGACAACCGTCTCCGGGGAGCTGTTTTTT. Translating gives CATRTTVSGELFF.

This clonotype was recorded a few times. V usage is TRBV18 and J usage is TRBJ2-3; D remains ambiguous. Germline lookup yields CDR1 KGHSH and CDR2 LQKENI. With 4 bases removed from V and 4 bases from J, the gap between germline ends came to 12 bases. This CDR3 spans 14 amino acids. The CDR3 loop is CASSLYFRSDTQYF. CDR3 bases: TGTGCCAGCTCACTATACTTCAGATCAGATACGCAGTATTTT. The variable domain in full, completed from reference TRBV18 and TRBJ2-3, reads NAGVMQNPRHLVRRRGQEARLRCSPMKGHSHVYWYRQLPEEGLKFMVYLQKENIIDESGMPKERFSAEFPKEGPSILRIQQVVRGDSAAYFCASSLYFRSDTQYFGPGTRLTVL.

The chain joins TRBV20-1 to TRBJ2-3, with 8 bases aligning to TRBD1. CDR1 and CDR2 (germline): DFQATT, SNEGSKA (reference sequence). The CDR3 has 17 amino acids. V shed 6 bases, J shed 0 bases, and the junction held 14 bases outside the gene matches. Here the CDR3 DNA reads TGCAGTGCGCGGACAGGGAGTCCTTTATATAGCACAGATACGCAGTATTTT. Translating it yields CSARTGSPLYSTDTQYF.

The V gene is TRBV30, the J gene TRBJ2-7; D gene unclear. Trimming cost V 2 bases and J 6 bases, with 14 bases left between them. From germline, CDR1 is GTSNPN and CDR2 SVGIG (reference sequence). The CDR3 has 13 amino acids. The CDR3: CAWSRIEAGEQYF. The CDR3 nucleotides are TGTGCCTGGAGTAGGATTGAGGCTGGCGAGCAGTACTTC. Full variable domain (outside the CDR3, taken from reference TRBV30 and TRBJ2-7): SQTIHQWPATLVQPVGSPLSLECTVEGTSNPNLYWYRQAAGRGLQLLFYSVGIGQISSEVPQNLSASRPQDRQFILSSKKLLLSDSGFYLCAWSRIEAGEQYFGPGTRLTVT.

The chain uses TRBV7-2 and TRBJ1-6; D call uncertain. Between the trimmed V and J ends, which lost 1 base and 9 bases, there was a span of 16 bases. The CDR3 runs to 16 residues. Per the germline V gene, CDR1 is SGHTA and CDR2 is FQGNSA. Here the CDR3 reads CASSLGLGVGASPLHF. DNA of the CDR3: TGTGCCAGCAGCTTAGGGTTGGGAGTTGGTGCTTCACCCCTCCACTTT.

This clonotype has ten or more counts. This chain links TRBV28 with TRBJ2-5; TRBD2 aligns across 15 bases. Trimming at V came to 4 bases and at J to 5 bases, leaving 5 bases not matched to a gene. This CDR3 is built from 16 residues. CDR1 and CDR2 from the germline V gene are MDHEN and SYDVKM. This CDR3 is CASSSWTSGGAETQYF. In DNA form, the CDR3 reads TGTGCCAGCAGTTCGTGGACTAGCGGGGGGGCGGAGACCCAGTACTTC.

The CDR3 region is CASSSIQALRCYEQYV. The CDR3 DNA reads as TGCGCCAGCAGTTCCATACAGGCACTGCGTTGCTACGAGCAGTACGTC. The chain couples TRBV10-1 to TRBJ2-7, with D possibly being TRBD1 (5 bases). This CDR3 is 16 amino acids long. V shed 5 bases and J shed 3 bases, with 20 bases lying between them. The germline V gene encodes CDR1 WNHNN and CDR2 SYGVQD (reference sequence).

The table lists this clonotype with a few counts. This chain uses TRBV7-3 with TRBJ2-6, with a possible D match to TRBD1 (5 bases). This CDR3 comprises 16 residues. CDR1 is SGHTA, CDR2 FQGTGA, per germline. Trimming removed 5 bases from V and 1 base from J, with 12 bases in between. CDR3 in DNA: TGTGCCAGCAGCCCGTATCCAGGGTCTGGGGCCAACGTCCTGACTTTC. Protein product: CASSPYPGSGANVLTF. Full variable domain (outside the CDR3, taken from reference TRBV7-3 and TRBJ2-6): GAGVSQTPSNKVTEKGKYVELRCDPISGHTALYWYRQSLGQGPEFLIYFQGTGAADDSGLPNDRFFAVRPEGSVSTLKIQRTERGDSAVYLCASSPYPGSGANVLTFGAGSRLTVL.

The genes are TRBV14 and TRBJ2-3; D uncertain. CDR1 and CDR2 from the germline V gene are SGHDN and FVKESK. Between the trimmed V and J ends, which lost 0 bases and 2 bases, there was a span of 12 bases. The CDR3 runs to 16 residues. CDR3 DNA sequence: TGTGCCAGCAGCCAAGATAGGTTGAAGCACACAGATACGCAGTATTTT. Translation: CASSQDRLKHTDTQYF. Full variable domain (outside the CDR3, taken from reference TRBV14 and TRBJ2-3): EAGVTQFPSHSVIEKGQTVTLRCDPISGHDNLYWYRRVMGKEIKFLLHFVKESKQDESGMPNNRFLAERTGGTYSTLKVQPAELEDSGVYFCASSQDRLKHTDTQYFGPGTRLTVL.

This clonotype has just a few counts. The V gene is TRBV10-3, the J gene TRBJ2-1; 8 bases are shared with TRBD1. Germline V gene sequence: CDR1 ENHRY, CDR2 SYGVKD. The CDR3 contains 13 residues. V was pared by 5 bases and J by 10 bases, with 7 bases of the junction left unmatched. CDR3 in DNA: TGTGCCATCAGTTGGACAGGGCAGCAAGAGCAGTTCTTC. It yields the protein CAISWTGQQEQFF.

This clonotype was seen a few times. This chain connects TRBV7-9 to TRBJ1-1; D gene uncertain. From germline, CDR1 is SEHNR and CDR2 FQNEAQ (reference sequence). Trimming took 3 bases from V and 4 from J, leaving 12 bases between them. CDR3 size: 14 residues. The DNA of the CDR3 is TGTGCCAGCAGCTTGGCGCAGACCATCACTGAAGCTTTCTTT. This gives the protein CASSLAQTITEAFF.

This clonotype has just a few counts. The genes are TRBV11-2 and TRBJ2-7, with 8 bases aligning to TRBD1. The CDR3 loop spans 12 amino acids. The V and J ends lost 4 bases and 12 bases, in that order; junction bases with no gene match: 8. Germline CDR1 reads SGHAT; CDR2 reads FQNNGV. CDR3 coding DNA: TGTGCCAGCAGCTCGACAGGGGTATGGCCGTACGTC. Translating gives CASSSTGVWPYV.

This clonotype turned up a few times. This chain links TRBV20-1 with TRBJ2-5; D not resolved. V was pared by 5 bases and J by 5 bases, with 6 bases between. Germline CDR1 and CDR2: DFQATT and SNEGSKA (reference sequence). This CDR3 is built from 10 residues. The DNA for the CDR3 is TGCAGTGCTCTGGGGGAGACCCAGTACTTC. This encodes CSALGETQYF.

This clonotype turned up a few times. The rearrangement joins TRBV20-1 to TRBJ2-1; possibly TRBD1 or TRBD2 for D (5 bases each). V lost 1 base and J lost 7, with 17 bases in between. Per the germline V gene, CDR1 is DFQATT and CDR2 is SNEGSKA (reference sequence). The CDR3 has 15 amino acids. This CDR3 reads CSARAASGGGNEQFF. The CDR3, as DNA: TGCAGTGCTAGAGCGGCGTCGGGTGGGGGAAATGAGCAGTTCTTC.

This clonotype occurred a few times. CDR3 sequence: CASSLAGQGTEAFF. The CDR3 coding sequence is TGCGCCAGCAGCTTGGCCGGACAGGGCACTGAAGCTTTCTTT. The V gene is TRBV5-1, the J gene TRBJ1-1; 8 nucleotides align to TRBD1. Unmatched junction bases numbered 2, after V lost 0 bases and J lost 4 bases. The CDR3 spans 14 residues. From germline, CDR1 is SGHRS and CDR2 YFSETQ.

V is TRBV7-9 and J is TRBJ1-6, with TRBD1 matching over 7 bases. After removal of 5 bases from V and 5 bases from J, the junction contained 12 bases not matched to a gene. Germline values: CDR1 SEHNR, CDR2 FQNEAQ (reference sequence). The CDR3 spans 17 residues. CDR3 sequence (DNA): TGTGCCAGCAGCGTCAATGACAGGGATTCTGATAATTCACCCCTCCACTTT. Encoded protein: CASSVNDRDSDNSPLHF.